A single count supports the clone carrying this T cell receptor beta chain. Its antigen is unidentified. The PCR employed 60 Vbeta primers together with 13 Jbeta primers. The assay was immunoSEQ multiplex PCR, and TCRdb's table has in-frame clones only and misses some. The repertoire holds some 190,000 clones, with about 77% as singletons. The sample comes from a study of cytomegalovirus exposure and HLA in healthy donors. Overall study results and limits: HLA alleles showed associations with about 17,000 TCR beta sequences in a later analysis, at a 0.05 false discovery rate.

V lost 10 bases and J lost 2; bases outside the gene matches: 12. CDR3 length equals 15 residues. Germline CDR1 SGHTA, CDR2 FQGNSA. The TCR originated in a woman in her twenties or thirties in good health and CMV-seropositive. The chain is built from TRBV7-2 and TRBJ1-1; 8 nucleotides line up with TRBD1. Sequencing was carried out using PBMCs. The DNA for the CDR3 is TGTGCCACCACCTACGCCGGGACAGGAAACACTGAAGCTTTCTTT. Protein sequence: CATTYAGTGNTEAFF.